The entry that follows covers one TCR beta chain sequence. Its antigen is undetermined. The data originate from a study of blood T cells in healthy people across ages. Study-wide points: Per million T cells, TCR beta diversity dropped about linearly as age rose.

Trimming took off 1 base at V and 8 bases at J, with 11 bases between the two ends. Germline lookup yields CDR1 DFQATT and CDR2 SNEGSKA (reference sequence). The CDR3 totals 12 residues. The use of a sample-barcoded 5' primer and a J-beta primer mix characterized a second PCR of roughly 7 to 11 cycles. All samples gave at least 2.5 million CDR3-containing paired-end reads. TCRdb ran MiXCR on the 5' RACE reads and lists one entry per CDR3 protein. The sample has about 1.6 million distinct CDR3 sequences, roughly 32% seen once. The rearrangement uses TRBV20-1 and TRBJ1-1; D not resolved. The receptor was derived from a woman in her twenties or thirties in good health. Sequencing was done on a sample of blood. CDR3 sequence: CSARAIVVEAFF. In DNA, the CDR3 is TGCAGTGCTAGAGCTATTGTGGTCGAAGCTTTCTTT.